The rows below give T cell receptor beta chains drawn from one sample of a study of T cell responses to AZD1222 COVID-19 vaccine. Using immunoSEQ multiplex PCR, the repertoire was profiled, and TCRdb retains in-frame clones only, with some absent. The sample has 100,000 or so clones; roughly nine tenths are singletons. Sequencing used peripheral blood, obtained on day 0 of AZD1222 vaccination. The receptors here all came from an adult in good health. CDR3s include the opening cysteine and the closing phenylalanine or tryptophan. Fields, in order: clone size, V gene, D gene, J gene, CDR3 DNA, CDR3 protein. A D gene is named only where the DNA matches it firmly. Expanded clones are given a class, and other clones once, few, many or no size at all.

>.|TRBV28|TRBD1|TRBJ1-6
TGTGCCAGCAGCCCGGGACAGGGGGGGAATTCACCCCTCCACTTT
CASSPGQGGNSPLHF
>.|TRBV2|.|TRBJ1-1
TGTGCCAGCAAGACGATAATGAACACTGAAGCTTTCTTT
CASKTIMNTEAFF
>.|TRBV28|TRBD1|TRBJ1-4
TGTGCCAGCAGTGCTGAGGGGGCCGGTAATGAAAAACTGTTTTTT
CASSAEGAGNEKLFF
>.|TRBV3-1/TRBV3-2|.|TRBJ2-3
TGTGCCAGCAGCCACCAAAGGAGGGCAGATACGCAGTATTTT
CASSHQRRADTQYF
>once|TRBV24-1|TRBD1|TRBJ2-5
TGTGCCACCAGTGATACAACAGGGGGCGAGGAGACCCAGTACTTC
CATSDTTGGEETQYF
>.|TRBV19|.|TRBJ1-1
TGTGCCAGTAGTATAGTCAAGAACACTGAAGCTTTCTTT
CASSIVKNTEAFF
>few|TRBV2|TRBD2|TRBJ2-1
TGTGCCAGCAGGAACCCCGTCGGGACTAGCGGCTCCTACAATGAGCAGTTCTTC
CASRNPVGTSGSYNEQFF
>once|TRBV29-1|TRBD1|TRBJ2-3
TGCAGCGTAGGGGGACAGCACACAGATACGCAGTATTTT
CSVGGQHTDTQYF
>.|TRBV7-8|.|TRBJ1-3
TGTGCCAGCAGCTTATATAGGATCGGTGGAAGAAACACCATATATTTT
CASSLYRIGGRNTIYF
>.|TRBV18|.|TRBJ2-7
TGTGCCAGCTCACCAGTCCGACGGGGGCTCGACGAGCAGTACTTC
CASSPVRRGLDEQYF
>.|TRBV24-1|TRBD2|TRBJ2-2
TGTGCCACCAGTGACCAGCGGGGGGAAAGCGGGGAGCTGTTTTTT
CATSDQRGESGELFF
>once|TRBV12-5|TRBD1|TRBJ2-3
TGTGCTAGTGGCCGGGACAGGGAAACAGATACGCAGTATTTT
CASGRDRETDTQYF
>once|TRBV4-1|.|TRBJ1-2
TGCGCCAGCAGCGACGGGTTCGACTATGGCTACACCTTC
CASSDGFDYGYTF
>once|TRBV28|TRBD1|TRBJ1-6
TGTGCCACCACCTCCGGGACAGATAATTCACCCCTCCACTTT
CATTSGTDNSPLHF
>.|TRBV6-1|.|TRBJ1-1
TGTGCCAGCAGTGAAGCGCAGCGGGCCCCCTCGGGAACTGAAGCTTTCTTT
CASSEAQRAPSGTEAFF
>once|TRBV6-1|.|TRBJ2-7
TGTGCCAGCAGTGAATCAGGGTCCTTCGAGCAGTACTTC
CASSESGSFEQYF
>.|TRBV6-1|.|TRBJ1-2
TGTGCCAGCAGTGACCAGACGAGATATGGCTACACCTTC
CASSDQTRYGYTF
>.|TRBV3-1/TRBV3-2|.|TRBJ1-1
TGTGCCAGCAGTTCCACCCGAGGCAACACTGAAGCTTTCTTT
CASSSTRGNTEAFF
>.|TRBV18|.|TRBJ1-5
TGTGCCAGCTCACCCCAGGCATATAGCAATCAGCCCCAGCATTTT
CASSPQAYSNQPQHF
>few|TRBV5-1|.|TRBJ2-1
TGCGCCAGCAGCCGGGGATTCTACAATGAGCAGTTCTTC
CASSRGFYNEQFF
>.|TRBV7-8|TRBD1|TRBJ1-6
TGTGCCAGCAACCGACAGGGGGCTGTTTATAATTCACCCCTCCACTTT
CASNRQGAVYNSPLHF
>.|TRBV3-1/TRBV3-2|.|TRBJ1-2
TGTGCCAGCAGCCAAGCGAGTGGCTACACCTTC
CASSQASGYTF
>once|TRBV28|.|TRBJ1-1
TGTGCCAGCAGTTTTTTGGCGTCGAACACTGAAGCTTTCTTT
CASSFLASNTEAFF
>.|TRBV2|TRBD2|TRBJ2-5
TGTGCCAGCAGTTTAGCGGGGACTGCCCTCCAAGAGACCCAGTACTTC
CASSLAGTALQETQYF
>.|TRBV6-5|TRBD1|TRBJ2-1
TGTGCCAGCACCACGGGACAGGGGGGCGATGAGCAGTTCTTC
CASTTGQGGDEQFF
>.|TRBV7-2|.|TRBJ2-7
TGTGCCAGCAGCTTAAAACCTAGCACCTACGAGCAGTACTTC
CASSLKPSTYEQYF
>.|TRBV6-5|.|TRBJ1-2
TGTGCCAGTCTAAGGGGCCGGTTTGGCTACACCTTC
CASLRGRFGYTF
>once|TRBV7-8|.|TRBJ1-6
TGTGCCAGCAGCTCCGGTTGGGCTCGCGCCTATAATTCACCCCTCCACTTT
CASSSGWARAYNSPLHF
>once|TRBV30|.|TRBJ1-6
TGTGCCTGGAGTAGCAGGGCCAATTCACCCCTCCACTTT
CAWSSRANSPLHF
>.|TRBV5-6|.|TRBJ2-6
TGTGCCAGCGCAGGGACCGTATCTGGGGCCAACGTCCTGACTTTC
CASAGTVSGANVLTF
>few|TRBV6-6|.|TRBJ1-6
TGTGCCAGCAGTTCCCACCCGCAGGGGAGTAATTCACCCCTCCACTTT
CASSSHPQGSNSPLHF
>.|TRBV5-1|.|TRBJ1-1
TGCGCCAGCAGCTTGGCTAAACACACTGAAGCTTTCTTT
CASSLAKHTEAFF
>.|TRBV5-1|.|TRBJ1-2
TGCGCCAGCCCCCCAAACGGACTTTATGGCTACACCTTC
CASPPNGLYGYTF
>few|TRBV7-7|.|TRBJ2-3
TGTGCCAGCAGCTTAGCGGGGAACCCGACAGATACGCAGTATTTT
CASSLAGNPTDTQYF
>once|TRBV6-5|TRBD1|TRBJ1-5
TGTGCCAGCAGGTGGGACAGAAATCAGCCCCAGCATTTT
CASRWDRNQPQHF
>.|TRBV7-9|.|TRBJ1-1
TGTGCCAGCAGCTTAAACGCTGAAGCTTTCTTT
CASSLNAEAFF
>.|TRBV7-3|.|TRBJ1-6
TGTGCCAGCAGCTTAGAGTTTTTAGACCGGGGCCCGTTGTATTCACCCCTCCACTTT
CASSLEFLDRGPLYSPLHF
>.|TRBV9|.|TRBJ2-3
TGTGCCAGCAGCCAGTACGAGGGCCACTTCACAGATACGCAGTATTTT
CASSQYEGHFTDTQYF
>.|TRBV12-3/TRBV12-4|.|TRBJ1-5
TGTGCCAGCAGCGGGACGGATTATCAGCCCCAGCATTTT
CASSGTDYQPQHF
>.|TRBV11-2|.|TRBJ1-2
TGTGCCAGCAGCTCCGTAGAGAGGGACGGACACTATGGCTACACCTTC
CASSSVERDGHYGYTF
>.|TRBV11-2|TRBD1|TRBJ1-4
TGTGCCAGCAGCTTAGATTTTGCGATGGGGACAGGACGTGAAAAACTGTTTTTT
CASSLDFAMGTGREKLFF
>.|TRBV7-9|.|TRBJ1-2
TGTGCCAGCAGCTTAGCTCCTTATGGCTACACCTTC
CASSLAPYGYTF
>.|TRBV5-4|.|TRBJ1-1
TGTGCCAGCACCTCCCTAAATAGACAGAACACTGAAGCTTTCTTT
CASTSLNRQNTEAFF
>few|TRBV27|TRBD1|TRBJ1-5
TGTGCCAGCAGTTTAAGAACAGGGGTCGGTCAGCCCCAGCATTTT
CASSLRTGVGQPQHF
>.|TRBV19|TRBD1|TRBJ1-1
TGTGCCAGTACCTCCATAGGGACAGAGAACACTGAAGCTTTCTTT
CASTSIGTENTEAFF
>.|TRBV7-8|TRBD1|TRBJ2-1
TGTGCCAGCAGCTCCGGGACAGGGGTCCCCGATGAGCAGTTCTTC
CASSSGTGVPDEQFF
>once|TRBV5-6|.|TRBJ1-6
TGTGCCAGCAGCTTGGTGTGGGTTAATTCACCCCTCCACTTT
CASSLVWVNSPLHF
>.|TRBV3-1/TRBV3-2|.|TRBJ1-4
TGTGCCAGCAGCCCCCCGGGAGCAACTAATGAAAAACTGTTTTTT
CASSPPGATNEKLFF
>.|TRBV7-9|.|TRBJ2-2
TGTGCCAGCAGCTTAGTACAGGGTGCCACCGGGGAGCTGTTTTTT
CASSLVQGATGELFF
>.|TRBV5-1|TRBD2|TRBJ2-7
TGCGCCAGCAGCACGGGGACTAGCGGACCGTACGAGCAGTACTTC
CASSTGTSGPYEQYF
>.|TRBV6-5|.|TRBJ2-7
TGTGCCAGCAGCCCCCTTGGGGATCGACACTACGAGCAGTACTTC
CASSPLGDRHYEQYF
>once|TRBV7-9|.|TRBJ1-2
TGTGCCAGCAGCTTCCCCGGGGGACGGACCTATGGCTACACCTTC
CASSFPGGRTYGYTF
>once|TRBV5-1|.|TRBJ1-1
TGCGCCAGCAGCCTAACAGGGATGAACACTGAAGCTTTCTTT
CASSLTGMNTEAFF